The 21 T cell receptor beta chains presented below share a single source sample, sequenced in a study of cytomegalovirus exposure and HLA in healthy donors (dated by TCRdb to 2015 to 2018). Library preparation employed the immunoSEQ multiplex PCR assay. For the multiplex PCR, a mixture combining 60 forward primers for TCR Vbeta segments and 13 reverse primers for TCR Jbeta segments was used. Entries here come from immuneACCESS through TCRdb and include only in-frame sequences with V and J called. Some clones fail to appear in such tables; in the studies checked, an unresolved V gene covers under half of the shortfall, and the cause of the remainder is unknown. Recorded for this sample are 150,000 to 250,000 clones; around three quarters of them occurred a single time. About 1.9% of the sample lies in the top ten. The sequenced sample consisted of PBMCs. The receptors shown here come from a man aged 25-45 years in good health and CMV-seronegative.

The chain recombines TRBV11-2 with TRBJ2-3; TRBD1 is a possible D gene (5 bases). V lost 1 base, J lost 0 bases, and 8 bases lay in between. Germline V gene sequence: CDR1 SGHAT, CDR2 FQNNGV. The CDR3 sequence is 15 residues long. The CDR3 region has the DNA TGTGCCAGCAGCTTAGTCAGGGTCAGCACAGATACGCAGTATTTT. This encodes CASSLVRVSTDTQYF.

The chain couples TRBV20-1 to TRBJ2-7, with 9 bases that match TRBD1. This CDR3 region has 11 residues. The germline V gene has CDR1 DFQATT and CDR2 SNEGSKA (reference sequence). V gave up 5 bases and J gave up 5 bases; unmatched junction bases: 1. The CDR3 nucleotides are TGCAGTGCTCGGACAGGGGACGAGCAGTACTTC. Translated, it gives CSARTGDEQYF.

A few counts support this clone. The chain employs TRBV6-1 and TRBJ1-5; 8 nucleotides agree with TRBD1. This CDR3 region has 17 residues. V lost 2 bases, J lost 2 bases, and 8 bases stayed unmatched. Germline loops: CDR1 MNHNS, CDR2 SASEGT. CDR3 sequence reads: CASSEMAGGFGNQPQHF. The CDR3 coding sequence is TGTGCCAGCAGTGAAATGGCAGGGGGCTTTGGCAATCAGCCCCAGCATTTT.

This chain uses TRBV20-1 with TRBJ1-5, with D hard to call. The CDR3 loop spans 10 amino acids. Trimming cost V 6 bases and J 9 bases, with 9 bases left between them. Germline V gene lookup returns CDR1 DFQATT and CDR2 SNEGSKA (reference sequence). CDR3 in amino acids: CSAYAPPQHF. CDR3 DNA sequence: TGCAGTGCCTATGCTCCGCCCCAGCATTTT.

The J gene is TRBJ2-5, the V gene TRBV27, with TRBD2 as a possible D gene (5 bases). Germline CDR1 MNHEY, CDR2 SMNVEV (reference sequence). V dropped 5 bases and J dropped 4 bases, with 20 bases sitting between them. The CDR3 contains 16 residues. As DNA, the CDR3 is TGTGCCAGCAGTGTCCGGGGAGAGTTAAAGGCAGAGACCCAGTACTTC. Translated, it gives CASSVRGELKAETQYF.

The CDR3 region is CASSFGTGNTEAFF. The CDR3, as DNA: TGTGCCAGCAGCTTCGGGACAGGGAACACTGAAGCTTTCTTT. The rearrangement links TRBV5-6 to TRBJ1-1; TRBD1 matches at 8 bases. V shed 2 bases, J shed 1 base, and the junction held 1 base outside the gene matches. Per germline, CDR1 SGHDT and CDR2 YYEEEE. This CDR3 comprises 14 residues.

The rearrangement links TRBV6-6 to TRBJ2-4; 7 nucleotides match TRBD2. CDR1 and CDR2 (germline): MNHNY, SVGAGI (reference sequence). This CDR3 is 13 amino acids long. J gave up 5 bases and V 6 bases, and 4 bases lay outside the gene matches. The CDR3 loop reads CASSPGLENIQYF. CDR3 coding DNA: TGTGCCAGCAGCCCAGGACTAGAAAACATTCAGTACTTC.

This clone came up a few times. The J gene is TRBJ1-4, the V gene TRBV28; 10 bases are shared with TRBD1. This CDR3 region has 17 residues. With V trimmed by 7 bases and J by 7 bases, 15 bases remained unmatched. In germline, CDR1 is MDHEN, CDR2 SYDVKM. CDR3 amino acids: CASTQTLTGGLREKLFF. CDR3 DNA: TGTGCCAGCACCCAAACCCTGACAGGGGGCCTCCGTGAAAAACTGTTTTTT.

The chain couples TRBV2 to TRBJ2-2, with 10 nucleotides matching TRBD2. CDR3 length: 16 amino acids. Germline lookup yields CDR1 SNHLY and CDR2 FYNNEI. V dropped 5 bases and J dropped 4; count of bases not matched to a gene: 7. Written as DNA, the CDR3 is TGTGCCAGCAGTAACCCCGGGACTAGCGTCACCGGGGAGCTGTTTTTT. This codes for CASSNPGTSVTGELFF. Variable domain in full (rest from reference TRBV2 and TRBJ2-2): EPEVTQTPSHQVTQMGQEVILRCVPISNHLYFYWYRQILGQKVEFLVSFYNNEISEKSEIFDDQFSVERPDGSNFTLKIRSTKLEDSAMYFCASSNPGTSVTGELFFGEGSRLTVL.

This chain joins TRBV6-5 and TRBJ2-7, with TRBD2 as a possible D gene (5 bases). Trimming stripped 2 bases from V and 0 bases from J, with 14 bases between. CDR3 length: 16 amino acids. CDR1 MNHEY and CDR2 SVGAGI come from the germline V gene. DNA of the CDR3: TGTGCCAGCAGTTACCGGGCGGGTCCTAGCTCCTACGAGCAGTACTTC. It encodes CASSYRAGPSSYEQYF.

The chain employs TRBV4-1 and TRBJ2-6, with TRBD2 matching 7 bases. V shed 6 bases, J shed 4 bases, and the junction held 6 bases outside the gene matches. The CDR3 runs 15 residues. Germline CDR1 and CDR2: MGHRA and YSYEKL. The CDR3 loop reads CASRPGGSGANVLTF. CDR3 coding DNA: TGCGCCAGCAGACCGGGAGGATCCGGGGCCAACGTCCTGACTTTC.

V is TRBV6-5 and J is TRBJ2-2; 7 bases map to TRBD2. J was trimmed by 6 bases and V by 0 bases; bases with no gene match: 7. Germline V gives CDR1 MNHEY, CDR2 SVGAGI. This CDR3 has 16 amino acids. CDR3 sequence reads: CASSYSKGAGAGELFF. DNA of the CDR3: TGTGCCAGCAGTTACTCGAAAGGCGCGGGAGCCGGGGAGCTGTTTTTT.

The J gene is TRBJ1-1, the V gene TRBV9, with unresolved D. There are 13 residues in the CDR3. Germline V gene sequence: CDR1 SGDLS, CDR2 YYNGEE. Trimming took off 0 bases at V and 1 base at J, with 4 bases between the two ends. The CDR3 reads CASSVGENTEAFF. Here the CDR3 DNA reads TGTGCCAGCAGCGTAGGAGAGAACACTGAAGCTTTCTTT.

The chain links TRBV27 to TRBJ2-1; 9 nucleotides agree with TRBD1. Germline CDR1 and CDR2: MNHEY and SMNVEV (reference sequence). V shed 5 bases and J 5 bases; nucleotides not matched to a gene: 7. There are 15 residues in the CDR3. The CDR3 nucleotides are TGTGCCAGCAGTCTCACGACAGGGGGTAACAATGAGCAGTTCTTC. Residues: CASSLTTGGNNEQFF.

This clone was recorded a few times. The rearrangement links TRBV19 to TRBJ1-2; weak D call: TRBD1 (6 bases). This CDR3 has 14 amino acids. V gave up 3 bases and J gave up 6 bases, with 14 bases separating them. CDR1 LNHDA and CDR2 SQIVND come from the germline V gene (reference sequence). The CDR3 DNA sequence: TGTGCCAGTAGTATCCGGGCAGGGGAACATGGCTACACCTTC. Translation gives CASSIRAGEHGYTF.

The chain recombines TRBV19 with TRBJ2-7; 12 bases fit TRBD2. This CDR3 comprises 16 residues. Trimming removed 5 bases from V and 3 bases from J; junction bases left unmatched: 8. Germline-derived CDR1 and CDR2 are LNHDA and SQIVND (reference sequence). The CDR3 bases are TGTGCCAGTAGTGGGACTAGCGGGTATCCAAACTACGAGCAGTACTTC. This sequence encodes CASSGTSGYPNYEQYF.

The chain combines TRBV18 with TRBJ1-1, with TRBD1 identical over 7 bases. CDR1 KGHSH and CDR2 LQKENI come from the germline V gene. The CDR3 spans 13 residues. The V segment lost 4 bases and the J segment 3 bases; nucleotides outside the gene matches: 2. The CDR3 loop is CASSQGAYTEAFF. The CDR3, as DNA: TGTGCCAGCTCACAGGGGGCGTACACTGAAGCTTTCTTT.

The CDR3 DNA is TGTGCCAGCAGTCCGGGAAAGAATCAGCCCCAGCATTTT. It specifies CASSPGKNQPQHF. This chain joins TRBV2 and TRBJ1-5; D gene uncertain. This CDR3 region has 13 residues. CDR1 is SNHLY and CDR2 is FYNNEI in the germline V gene. Between the trimmed V and J ends, which lost 5 bases and 4 bases, there was a span of 9 bases.

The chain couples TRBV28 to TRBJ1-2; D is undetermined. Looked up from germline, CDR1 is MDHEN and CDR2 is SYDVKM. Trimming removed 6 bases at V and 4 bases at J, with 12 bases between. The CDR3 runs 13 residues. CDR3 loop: CASRPGRSYGYTF. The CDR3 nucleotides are TGTGCCAGCAGGCCTGGGCGATCCTATGGCTACACCTTC.

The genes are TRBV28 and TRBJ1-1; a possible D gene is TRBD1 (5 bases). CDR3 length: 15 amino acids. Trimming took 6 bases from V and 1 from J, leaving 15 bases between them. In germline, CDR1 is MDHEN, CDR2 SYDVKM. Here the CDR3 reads CASSSSAGGNTEAFF. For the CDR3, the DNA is TGTGCCAGCAGCTCAAGCGCGGGGGGGAACACTGAAGCTTTCTTT.

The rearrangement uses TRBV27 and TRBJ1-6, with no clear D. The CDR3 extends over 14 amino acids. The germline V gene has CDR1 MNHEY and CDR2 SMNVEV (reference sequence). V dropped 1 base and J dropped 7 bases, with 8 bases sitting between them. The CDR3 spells CASSLLDTNSPLHF. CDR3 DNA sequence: TGTGCCAGCAGTTTATTAGACACCAATTCACCCCTCCACTTT.